This T cell receptor (beta chain) was identified during a study of T cells in tuberculosis. Using immunoSEQ multiplex PCR, the repertoire was profiled, and TCRdb retains in-frame clones only, with some absent. This table has about 23,000 clones, around 97% appearing once. The germline gives CDR1 MNHEY, CDR2 SVGAGI. Trimming at V came to 6 bases and at J to 6 bases, leaving 1 base not matched to a gene. The CDR3 spans 12 residues. Material for sequencing was PBMCs. The receptor was isolated from a donor under 30 with latent tuberculosis or without tuberculosis infection. The rearrangement uses TRBV6-5 and TRBJ2-2, with TRBD1 matching 7 bases. The CDR3 region is CASRTGPGELFF. CDR3 sequence (DNA): TGTGCCAGCAGGACAGGGCCCGGGGAGCTGTTTTTT.